The 25 T cell receptor beta chains listed next were all sequenced from one sample in a study of T cell responses to AZD1222 COVID-19 vaccine. TCRdb's copy holds only in-frame clones and misses some; the assay was immunoSEQ multiplex PCR. The data hold about 56,000 clones, with approximately 83% observed a single time. Sequenced here: peripheral blood, sampled on day 0 of AZD1222 vaccination. The source is an adult in good health.

This chain joins TRBV5-4 and TRBJ2-5; possibly TRBD1 for D (6 bases). Germline V gene lookup returns CDR1 SGHNT and CDR2 YYREEE (reference sequence). This CDR3 has 13 residues. Trimming took 0 bases from V and 5 from J, leaving 8 bases between them. Here the CDR3 reads CASSLAGVETQYF. DNA of the CDR3: TGTGCCAGCAGCTTGGCAGGGGTTGAGACCCAGTACTTC.

This chain connects TRBV19 to TRBJ1-2; weak D call: TRBD1 (6 bases). Trimming stripped 5 bases from V and 0 bases from J, with 28 bases between. The CDR3 has 20 residues. The V gene's germline CDR1 is LNHDA and CDR2 SQIVND (reference sequence). CDR3 sequence: CASSWSFFRTANLANYGYTF. CDR3 nucleotide sequence: TGTGCCAGTAGTTGGTCCTTTTTCCGGACAGCGAACCTAGCTAACTATGGCTACACCTTC.

The chain recombines TRBV5-1 with TRBJ2-6, with unresolved D. CDR1 and CDR2 (germline): SGHRS, YFSETQ. Trimming took off 1 base at V and 0 bases at J, with 2 bases between the two ends. The CDR3 covers 14 residues. The CDR3 DNA sequence: TGCGCCAGCAGCTTGATCTCTGGGGCCAACGTCCTGACTTTC. It yields the protein CASSLISGANVLTF.

The rearrangement links TRBV19 to TRBJ1-4; 12 positions agree with TRBD1. V shed 5 bases and J 2 bases; nucleotides not matched to a gene: 6. The CDR3 runs 17 residues. In germline, CDR1 is LNHDA, CDR2 SQIVND (reference sequence). The CDR3 DNA sequence: TGTGCCAGTAGTGCCCCGGGACAGGGGGCGACTAATGAAAAACTGTTTTTT. It encodes CASSAPGQGATNEKLFF.

The V call is TRBV5-6, the J call TRBJ2-2, with TRBD1 matching over 7 bases. Germline trimming cut 2 bases from V and 9 bases from J; bases unmatched to any gene: 10. The germline V gene encodes CDR1 SGHDT and CDR2 YYEEEE. The CDR3 sequence is 15 residues long. CDR3 in DNA: TGTGCCAGCAGCTTTGGAACAGGGGTTGTTCGGGAGCTGTTTTTT. It translates to CASSFGTGVVRELFF.

The genes are TRBV6-5 and TRBJ2-7; 7 positions agree with TRBD1. CDR1 and CDR2 from the germline V gene are MNHEY and SVGAGI. The CDR3 is 14 amino acids. V lost 7 bases, J lost 6 bases, and 12 bases stayed unmatched. CDR3: CASTLTGAGGEQYF. CDR3 nucleotides: TGTGCCAGCACTTTAACAGGGGCGGGTGGCGAGCAGTACTTC.

The rearrangement joins TRBV27 to TRBJ2-7, with 10 nucleotides matching TRBD1. CDR1 and CDR2 from the germline V gene are MNHEY and SMNVEV (reference sequence). The CDR3 is 18 residues long. V shed 4 bases and J 1 base; nucleotides not matched to a gene: 13. Here the CDR3 reads CASSYLRPGTGVSYEQYF. CDR3 DNA sequence: TGTGCCAGCAGTTATCTCCGACCCGGGACAGGGGTTTCCTACGAGCAGTACTTC.

The rearrangement uses TRBV19 and TRBJ2-7; unclear D gene. The ends were cut back, 8 bases at V and 1 base at J, with 15 bases in the middle. There are 14 residues in the CDR3. Germline CDR1 LNHDA, CDR2 SQIVND (reference sequence). CDR3: CASPPGAHSYEQYF. The CDR3 DNA reads TGTGCCAGTCCACCCGGAGCGCATTCCTACGAGCAGTACTTC.

This clone is labeled medium-sized. V and J are TRBV7-6 and TRBJ2-7; D unresolved. Germline CDR1 and CDR2: SGHVS and FNYEAQ. Trimming pared 5 bases from V and 4 bases from J, leaving 6 bases between. CDR3 length: 11 amino acids. The DNA of the CDR3 is TGTGCCAGCAGCCCCGGTTACGAGCAGTACTTC. Translation gives CASSPGYEQYF.

The rearrangement uses TRBV5-1 and TRBJ1-2; tentatively, D is TRBD1 (6 bases). The V end was cut by 4 bases, the J end by 7 bases, with 17 bases between. Germline loops: CDR1 SGHRS, CDR2 YFSETQ. The CDR3 has 14 amino acids. Written as DNA, the CDR3 is TGCGCCAGCAGCGCCCCCGGGGGCGCGGCTGGCTACACCTTC. Protein: CASSAPGGAAGYTF.

This rearrangement joins TRBV11-2 to TRBJ2-7, with 10 positions matching TRBD2. Trimming removed 5 bases from V and 9 bases from J; junction bases left unmatched: 7. This CDR3 region has 13 residues. Germline loops: CDR1 SGHAT, CDR2 FQNNGV. This CDR3 is CASSPGTSVRQYF. CDR3 DNA sequence: TGTGCCAGCAGCCCCGGGACTAGCGTTAGGCAGTACTTC. The whole variable domain, remainder taken from reference TRBV11-2 and TRBJ2-7, is EAGVAQSPRYKIIEKRQSVAFWCNPISGHATLYWYQQILGQGPKLLIQFQNNGVVDDSQLPKDRFSAERLKGVDSTLKIQPAKLEDSAVYLCASSPGTSVRQYFGPGTRLTVT.

CDR3 region: CASSIRTLIANTEAFF. CDR3 bases: TGTGCCAGCAGCATTCGGACTTTAATCGCAAACACTGAAGCTTTCTTT. The chain recombines TRBV5-4 with TRBJ1-1; D is unclear. The germline V gene encodes CDR1 SGHNT and CDR2 YYREEE (reference sequence). The CDR3 loop spans 16 amino acids. V dropped 4 bases and J dropped 2 bases, with 18 bases sitting between them.

The gene calls are TRBV10-3 and TRBJ1-3, with D possibly TRBD1 on 5 matching bases. Looked up from germline, CDR1 is ENHRY and CDR2 is SYGVKD. With 7 bases removed from V and 4 bases from J, the gap between germline ends came to 14 bases. The CDR3 sequence is 14 residues long. In DNA, the CDR3 is TGTGCCATCACTCTCGGGGGAGCCGGAAACACCATATATTTT. Residues: CAITLGGAGNTIYF.

This chain connects TRBV19 to TRBJ2-3; 7 bases agree with TRBD2. Germline-derived CDR1 and CDR2 are LNHDA and SQIVND (reference sequence). V was pared by 5 bases and J by 0 bases, with 8 bases of the junction left unmatched. This CDR3 contains 16 residues. The CDR3 protein is CASSPAGTISTDTQYF. DNA for the CDR3: TGTGCCAGTAGTCCAGCCGGGACTATAAGCACAGATACGCAGTATTTT.

This clone was picked up a small number of times. CDR3 bases: TGTGCCAGCAGCTCCGGGACAGGGGACTCTACGCAGTATTTT. Amino acids: CASSSGTGDSTQYF. This sequence joins TRBV6-4 and TRBJ2-3, with 10 positions matching TRBD1. CDR1 and CDR2 from the germline V gene are MRHNA and SNTAGT. The junction had 8 bases not matched to a gene; V was cut back by 6 bases and J by 8 bases. The length of the CDR3 is 14 residues.

The V call is TRBV13, the J call TRBJ1-2, with D hard to call. The germline CDR1 and CDR2 sequences are PRHDT and FYEKMQ (reference sequence). The V end was cut by 5 bases, the J end by 0 bases, with 13 bases between. The length of the CDR3 is 15 residues. The CDR3 nucleotides read TGTGCCAGCAGCAACTGGACGAAAGCTAACTATGGCTACACCTTC. Translating gives CASSNWTKANYGYTF.

V usage is TRBV7-8 and J usage is TRBJ1-2; D is perhaps TRBD1 (5 bases). Trimming removed 5 bases at V and 4 bases at J, with 11 bases between. Germline loops: CDR1 SGHVS, CDR2 FQNEAQ. The CDR3 has 13 residues. The CDR3 reads CASSKRGSYGYTF. CDR3 sequence (DNA): TGTGCCAGCAGCAAACGGGGGAGCTATGGCTACACCTTC.

This rearrangement joins TRBV9 to TRBJ2-5; a weak D match, TRBD2 (5 bases). This CDR3 comprises 14 residues. The V end was cut by 4 bases, the J end by 1 base, with 11 bases between. From germline, CDR1 is SGDLS and CDR2 YYNGEE. The CDR3 protein is CASSPWTSQETQYF. CDR3 DNA sequence: TGTGCCAGCAGCCCTTGGACTTCCCAAGAGACCCAGTACTTC.

The V and J genes are TRBV3-1 (or the pseudogene TRBV3-2) and TRBJ2-3; 7 nucleotides agree with TRBD2. CDR1 LGHDT and CDR2 YNNKEL come from the germline V gene (reference sequence). The ends lost 2 bases at V and 2 bases at J; junction bases unmatched: 1. The CDR3 is 14 residues long. CDR3 sequence (DNA): TGTGCCAGCAGCCAAAGCGGGGCCACAGATACGCAGTATTTT. Translating gives CASSQSGATDTQYF.

The chain carries TRBV10-3 and TRBJ1-5, with D unresolved. The CDR3 has 13 residues. Germline V lookup: CDR1 ENHRY, CDR2 SYGVKD. V was trimmed by 3 bases and J by 6 bases, leaving 9 bases between them. This CDR3 is CAISEGKGQPQHF. The CDR3 DNA reads TGTGCCATCAGTGAAGGTAAGGGTCAGCCCCAGCATTTT.

The gene calls are TRBV6-1 and TRBJ2-7; D gene ambiguous. The CDR3 totals 13 residues. Trimming stripped 3 bases from V and 3 bases from J, with 9 bases between. The germline CDR1 and CDR2 sequences are MNHNS and SASEGT. CDR3 region: CASSEHTNYEQYF. DNA of the CDR3: TGTGCCAGCAGTGAGCACACTAACTACGAGCAGTACTTC.

The chain employs TRBV10-3 and TRBJ1-5; no clear D gene. Germline V gene lookup returns CDR1 ENHRY and CDR2 SYGVKD. Trimming stripped 10 bases from V and 2 bases from J, with 15 bases between. The CDR3 contains 14 residues. CDR3 bases: TGTGCCAACGCACCTAGCCCGGGCAATCAGCCCCAGCATTTT. It codes for CANAPSPGNQPQHF.

This clone was seen just once. V is TRBV28 and J is TRBJ1-1, with 7 bases fitting TRBD1. CDR1 is MDHEN and CDR2 is SYDVKM in the germline V gene. The CDR3 runs to 14 residues. V lost 6 bases and J lost 1; bases outside the gene matches: 5. CDR3: CASSAGTENTEAFF. In DNA, the CDR3 is TGTGCCAGCAGCGCCGGGACAGAGAACACTGAAGCTTTCTTT.

CDR3 coding DNA: TGTGCCAGCAGCCAAGATCTCCCGGGGTTACTCTCTGGAAACACCATATATTTT. Translating it yields CASSQDLPGLLSGNTIYF. The chain has TRBV3-1 (or the pseudogene TRBV3-2) and TRBJ1-3; D is undetermined. CDR3 length equals 18 residues. V shed 0 bases and J shed 0 bases, with 15 bases lying between them. Germline lookup yields CDR1 LGHDT and CDR2 YNNKEL (reference sequence).

This chain connects TRBV2 to TRBJ1-5; D is unclear. V lost 4 bases and J lost 11, with 9 bases in between. Germline-derived CDR1 and CDR2 are SNHLY and FYNNEI. The CDR3 totals 11 residues. CDR3 in amino acids: CASSAGSTQHF. The CDR3 nucleotides read TGTGCCAGCAGTGCGGGGAGCACCCAGCATTTT.